This T cell receptor (beta chain) is from a study of vaccination and CD4 T cells after COVID-19. Across the study: Post-vaccine sampling followed dose two by a median 72 days (range 14 to 241).

A note on this clonotype: Antigen unknown.

Noted treatment: roughly 10-day PBMC culture with coronavirus spike peptide pools or control peptides (ViraFEST assay). Ahead of the COVID-19 pandemic (2011-2018), the CD4+ T cells of the unexposed donor were collected. Before TCRs were sequenced, ViraFEST expanded antigen-specific T cells with peptide pools. Wells that each held 1.5 million to 2 million PBMCs were cultured with 7.5 to 10 IU/ml IL-2 and roughly 10 ug/ml peptide pools. The CDR3 is made up of 15 amino acids. From germline, CDR1 is DFQATT and CDR2 SNEGSKA (reference sequence). The J segment lost 8 bases and the V segment lost 6 bases, leaving 11 bases of the junction unmatched. Oncomine TCR Beta short-read sequencing was applied to DNA from cultured CD4+ T cells. Genomic DNA was taken out of cultured CD4+ T cells by extraction. Using its own MiXCR run on the PCR reads, TCRdb lists one record per CDR3 protein. The table includes under 8,000 distinct CDR3 sequences, less than 45% detected once.

What was sequenced was CD4+ T cells from blood, cultured in vitro. This receptor was obtained from a human donor in good health. The chain links TRBV20-1 to TRBJ1-4, with 11 bases identical to TRBD1. The DNA of the CDR3 is TGCAGTGCACCTCGGACAGGGGGCGCCGGGGAAAAACTGTTTTTT. This gives the protein CSAPRTGGAGEKLFF.